The clone carrying this T cell receptor beta chain was counted only a few times. This sample stems from a study of blood T cells in healthy people across ages. Total RNA extraction produced at least 5 micrograms (per sample) for the study. Combining a sample-barcoded 5' primer with a J-beta primer mix, a second PCR ran for 7 to 11 cycles. TCRdb ran MiXCR on the 5' RACE reads and lists one entry per CDR3 protein. The table has 1.6 million or so distinct CDR3 sequences, about 32% seen once. The sequencing input was blood. This TCR came from a woman in her twenties or thirties in good health.

The CDR3 DNA follows: TGTGCCAGTAGTATCGCGACCGGGACTGGAAATGAGCAGTTCTTC. Its protein product is CASSIATGTGNEQFF. This rearrangement joins TRBV19 to TRBJ2-1; TRBD2 might be the D (6 bases). Trimming took 3 bases from V and 7 from J, leaving 16 bases between them. CDR1 LNHDA and CDR2 SQIVND come from the germline V gene (reference sequence). CDR3 size: 15 residues.